This TCR beta chain was observed in a study of cytomegalovirus exposure and HLA in healthy donors. Study in general: Genotyping showed roughly 77% of approximately 430 donors falling in the Caucasian-associated ancestry cluster. The study's findings and limits: Later analysis demonstrated an association between a missense DCLRE1C variant and TCR beta V- and J-gene trimming.

The PCR was carried out with 60 Vbeta primers and 13 Jbeta primers. Sequencing used immunoSEQ multiplex PCR; TCRdb keeps in-frame clones, though not all of them. The data show under 200,000 clones, around 80% seen once. Note on this clone: Antigen specificity is unknown.

The clonotype was recovered from a man aged 35 to 55 in good health and CMV-seropositive. The sequenced sample consisted of PBMCs.

The CDR3 DNA reads as TGTGCCAGCAGCTACGGACAGGGCCACACTGAAGCTTTCTTT. It yields the protein CASSYGQGHTEAFF. V gene TRBV7-3 combines with J gene TRBJ1-1, with 8 nucleotides matching TRBD1. With V trimmed by 4 bases and J by 3 bases, 4 bases remained unmatched. The germline V gene encodes CDR1 SGHTA and CDR2 FQGTGA. CDR3 length equals 14 residues.